One sample yielded the 21 T cell receptor beta chains listed below, sequenced in a study of blood T cell repertoires in COVID-19. Sequencing was performed with immunoSEQ multiplex PCR; in TCRdb, only in-frame clones are kept and a portion is missing. The top ten hold roughly 12% of the sample, which has around 95,000 clones, approximately 80% seen once. The source material was peripheral blood. Receptors were obtained from a man between 50 and 59 years old with active or convalescent COVID-19.

The CDR3 coding sequence is TGTGCCAGCAGCTCGTCTAGCGGGAGGTTCACAGATACGCAGTATTTT. Its translation: CASSSSSGRFTDTQYF. The V and J genes are TRBV13 and TRBJ2-3; TRBD2 aligns across 11 bases. V shed 4 bases and J 2 bases; nucleotides not matched to a gene: 5. This CDR3 contains 16 residues. Germline V gene sequence: CDR1 PRHDT, CDR2 FYEKMQ (reference sequence). Full variable domain (rest looked up from reference TRBV13 and TRBJ2-3): AAGVIQSPRHLIKEKRETATLKCYPIPRHDTVYWYQQGPGQDPQFLISFYEKMQSDKGSIPDRFSAQQFSDYHSELNMSSLELGDSALYFCASSSSSGRFTDTQYFGPGTRLTVL.

The genes are TRBV5-5 and TRBJ1-3; unclear D gene. The CDR3 sequence is 12 residues long. Per the germline V gene, CDR1 is SGHKS and CDR2 is YYEKEE (reference sequence). Between the trimmed V and J ends, which lost 4 bases and 9 bases, there was a span of 11 bases. The CDR3 sequence is CASSLLAATIYF. The DNA of the CDR3 is TGTGCCAGCAGCCTCCTCGCGGCCACCATATATTTT.

The chain is built from TRBV2 and TRBJ2-2, with 10 positions matching TRBD2. This CDR3 is 19 amino acids long. Germline trimming cut 3 bases from V and 0 bases from J; bases unmatched to any gene: 10. Germline loops: CDR1 SNHLY, CDR2 FYNNEI. The CDR3 is CASSDLGLAENTNTGELFF. The CDR3 DNA reads as TGTGCCAGCAGTGATCTTGGACTAGCGGAAAACACGAACACCGGGGAGCTGTTTTTT.

CDR3 amino acids: CASSPTGTEGTGELFF. CDR3 DNA: TGTGCCAGCTCACCGACCGGGACGGAGGGCACCGGGGAGCTGTTTTTT. This chain connects TRBV18 to TRBJ2-2; D is possibly TRBD2 (6 bases). Germline values: CDR1 KGHSH, CDR2 LQKENI. CDR3 length: 16 residues. V gave up 3 bases and J gave up 4 bases, with 15 bases separating them. Variable domain in full (rest from reference TRBV18 and TRBJ2-2): NAGVMQNPRHLVRRRGQEARLRCSPMKGHSHVYWYRQLPEEGLKFMVYLQKENIIDESGMPKERFSAEFPKEGPSILRIQQVVRGDSAAYFCASSPTGTEGTGELFFGEGSRLTVL.

The V and J genes are TRBV5-4 and TRBJ2-3; D perhaps matches TRBD2 (5 bases). CDR3 length equals 15 residues. V dropped 0 bases and J dropped 0 bases, with 8 bases sitting between them. Germline loops: CDR1 SGHNT, CDR2 YYREEE (reference sequence). The CDR3, as DNA: TGTGCCAGCAGCTTGGATCAGCGGAGCACAGATACGCAGTATTTT. Translation: CASSLDQRSTDTQYF.

The chain joins TRBV4-1 to TRBJ2-2, with a tentative D call TRBD1 (6 bases). Germline assignment: CDR1 MGHRA and CDR2 YSYEKL. The CDR3 length is 19 residues. V dropped 2 bases and J dropped 5 bases, with 24 bases sitting between them. The CDR3 DNA follows: TGCGCCAGCAGCCAACAAAATGAACAGGGAAGGGTATTTACCGGGGAGCTGTTTTTT. It specifies CASSQQNEQGRVFTGELFF.

V gene TRBV21-1 combines with J gene TRBJ1-1; the table's D call, TRBD1, was not checked against the DNA. TRBV21-1 is designated a pseudogene. The CDR3 is 16 residues long. CDR3 sequence: CASRKKNRAMYTEAFF. The CDR3 DNA reads TGTGCCAGCAGGAAAAAAAACAGGGCGATGTACACTGAAGCTTTCTTT.

This chain joins TRBV3-1 (or the pseudogene TRBV3-2) and TRBJ1-1; D is undetermined. The CDR3 loop spans 14 amino acids. V was clipped by 1 base and J by 1 base, with 7 bases between them. Germline V gives CDR1 LGHDT, CDR2 YNNKEL (reference sequence). The chain's CDR3 is CASSQGASNTEAFF. The CDR3 nucleotides are TGTGCCAGCAGCCAAGGGGCTTCGAACACTGAAGCTTTCTTT.

The rearrangement uses TRBV7-9 and TRBJ1-1, with D possibly TRBD1 on 6 matching bases. V lost 4 bases and J 1 base, leaving 7 bases between the germline ends. The CDR3 loop spans 13 amino acids. Germline V lookup: CDR1 SEHNR, CDR2 FQNEAQ (reference sequence). CDR3 in DNA: TGTGCCAGCAGCTCACAGGGGAACACTGAAGCTTTCTTT. Translating it yields CASSSQGNTEAFF.

The CDR3 DNA is TGTGCCAGCAGTTACTCGTTGACTGCTCAGCCCCAGCATTTT. Its protein is CASSYSLTAQPQHF. This chain joins TRBV6-5 and TRBJ1-5, with D unclear. CDR1 is MNHEY, CDR2 SVGAGI, per germline. V dropped 0 bases and J dropped 6 bases, with 9 bases sitting between them. The CDR3 has 14 residues.

CDR3 protein: CAWSSLPGQGEQPQHF. In nucleotides, the CDR3 is TGTGCCTGGAGTAGTTTACCGGGACAGGGGGAACAGCCCCAGCATTTT. The genes are TRBV30 and TRBJ1-5, with 11 bases identical to TRBD1. This CDR3 spans 16 amino acids. From germline, CDR1 is GTSNPN and CDR2 SVGIG (reference sequence). Trimming cost V 2 bases and J 7 bases; bases outside gene matches: 10. The full variable domain, rest sourced from reference TRBV30 and TRBJ1-5, is SQTIHQWPATLVQPVGSPLSLECTVEGTSNPNLYWYRQAAGRGLQLLFYSVGIGQISSEVPQNLSASRPQDRQFILSSKKLLLSDSGFYLCAWSSLPGQGEQPQHFGDGTRLSIL.

V usage is TRBV14 and J usage is TRBJ1-2; D is possibly TRBD1 (5 bases). The CDR3 contains 13 residues. The germline V and J ends were trimmed by 3 bases and 4 bases, with 9 bases remaining between them. CDR1 is SGHDN and CDR2 is FVKESK in the germline V gene. The CDR3 nucleotides are TGTGCCAGCAGCCAGACAGTTCTCTATGGCTACACCTTC. Translated, it gives CASSQTVLYGYTF.

The rearrangement links TRBV6-2 or TRBV6-3 to TRBJ1-6, with 7 bases that match TRBD1. Germline assignment: CDR1 MNHEY and CDR2 SVGEGT. CDR3 size: 16 residues. Losses at the gene ends were 4 bases for V and 7 bases for J; bases not matched to a gene: 10. Here the CDR3 reads CASSSRPTGRNSPLHF. The CDR3 DNA reads as TGTGCCAGCAGTTCAAGGCCGACAGGGAGGAATTCACCCCTCCACTTT.

This clone has a handful of counts. This sequence joins TRBV25-1 and TRBJ2-7, with no clear D. Germline CDR1 is MGHDK and CDR2 is SYGVNS. The length of the CDR3 is 15 residues. The V end lost 6 bases, the J end lost 0 bases, and 15 bases lay between the germline ends. CDR3 residues: CASSRSSSGSYEQYF. The CDR3 nucleotides are TGTGCCAGCAGCCGGTCGAGCTCTGGCTCCTACGAGCAGTACTTC.

This clone was recorded only once. The chain employs TRBV3-1 (or the pseudogene TRBV3-2) and TRBJ2-2; tentative D call: TRBD1 (5 bases). V was clipped by 6 bases and J by 1 base, with 6 bases between them. CDR1 is LGHDT, CDR2 YNNKEL, per germline (reference sequence). The CDR3 has 13 amino acids. The CDR3 DNA reads as TGTGCCAGCAGGCAGGGGAACACCGGGGAGCTGTTTTTT. Amino acids: CASRQGNTGELFF.

The rearrangement links TRBV5-1 to TRBJ2-1; a possible D gene is TRBD1 (6 bases). V lost 0 bases and J 4 bases, leaving 8 bases between the germline ends. CDR3 length equals 14 residues. Germline V gene data show CDR1 as SGHRS and CDR2 as YFSETQ. CDR3 coding DNA: TGCGCCAGCAGCTTGGGGGACATTTACAATGAGCAGTTCTTC. The encoded protein is CASSLGDIYNEQFF. Full variable domain (rest looked up from reference TRBV5-1 and TRBJ2-1): KAGVTQTPRYLIKTRGQQVTLSCSPISGHRSVSWYQQTPGQGLQFLFEYFSETQRNKGNFPGRFSGRQFSNSRSEMNVSTLELGDSALYLCASSLGDIYNEQFFGPGTRLTVL.

This clone was found once. The chain links TRBV19 to TRBJ1-1; weak D call: TRBD1 (5 bases). This CDR3 has 14 residues. V lost 4 bases to trimming and J lost 5 bases, with 14 bases between them. Germline V CDR1 and CDR2: LNHDA, SQIVND (reference sequence). CDR3 nucleotides: TGTGCCAGTAGTACCTATGCGGGACGGACTGAAGCTTTCTTT. This sequence encodes CASSTYAGRTEAFF.

The V gene is TRBV6-5, the J gene TRBJ2-1; TRBD2 matches 8 bases. CDR1 MNHEY and CDR2 SVGAGI come from the germline V gene. The CDR3 runs to 14 residues. The J segment lost 6 bases and the V segment lost 7 bases, leaving 8 bases of the junction unmatched. This CDR3 reads CASNSGAGVNEQFF. The CDR3 region has the DNA TGTGCCAGCAATAGCGGGGCCGGGGTCAATGAGCAGTTCTTC.

This sequence joins TRBV24-1 and TRBJ2-2; TRBD2 matches at 10 bases. This CDR3 is 16 amino acids long. Per germline, CDR1 KGHDR and CDR2 SFDVKD. Germline trimming cut 3 bases from V and 6 bases from J; bases unmatched to any gene: 6. The CDR3 region is CATSDTRSGRSGELFF. The CDR3 DNA sequence: TGTGCCACCAGTGATACCCGTAGCGGGAGGTCCGGGGAGCTGTTTTTT.

This rearrangement joins TRBV28 to TRBJ2-7; TRBD2 matches 10 bases. Germline CDR1 is MDHEN and CDR2 is SYDVKM. V lost 6 bases to trimming and J lost 2 bases; unmatched junction nucleotides: 13. The CDR3 is 17 amino acids. CDR3 DNA sequence: TGTGCCAGCAGCCCGCTATTAGCGGGAGGCCCGACCTACGAGCAGTACTTC. It encodes CASSPLLAGGPTYEQYF.

The rearrangement links TRBV11-2 to TRBJ2-5; D might be TRBD2 (5 bases). This CDR3 region has 14 residues. With 3 bases removed from V and 7 bases from J, the gap between germline ends came to 15 bases. Germline CDR1 is SGHAT and CDR2 is FQNNGV. CDR3 bases: TGTGCCAGCAGCTTGGACTCCCCCAAGGGGACCCAGTACTTC. Translated, it gives CASSLDSPKGTQYF.